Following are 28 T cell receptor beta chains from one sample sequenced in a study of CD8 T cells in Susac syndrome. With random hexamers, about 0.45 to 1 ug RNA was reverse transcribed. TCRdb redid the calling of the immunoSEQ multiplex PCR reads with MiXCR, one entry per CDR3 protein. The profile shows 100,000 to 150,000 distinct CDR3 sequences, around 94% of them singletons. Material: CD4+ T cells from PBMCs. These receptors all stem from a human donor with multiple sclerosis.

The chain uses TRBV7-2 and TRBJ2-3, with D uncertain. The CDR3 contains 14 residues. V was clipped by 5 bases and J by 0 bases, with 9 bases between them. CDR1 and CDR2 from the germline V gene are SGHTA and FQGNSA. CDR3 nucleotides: TGTGCCAGCAGCCCCAGCGAAAGCACAGATACGCAGTATTTT. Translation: CASSPSESTDTQYF.

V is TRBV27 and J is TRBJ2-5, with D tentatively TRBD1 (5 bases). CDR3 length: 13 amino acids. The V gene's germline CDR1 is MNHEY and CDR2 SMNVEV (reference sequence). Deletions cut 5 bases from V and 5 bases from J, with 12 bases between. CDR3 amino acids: CASSRREGETQYF. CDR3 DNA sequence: TGTGCCAGCAGTCGCAGGGAAGGGGAGACCCAGTACTTC.

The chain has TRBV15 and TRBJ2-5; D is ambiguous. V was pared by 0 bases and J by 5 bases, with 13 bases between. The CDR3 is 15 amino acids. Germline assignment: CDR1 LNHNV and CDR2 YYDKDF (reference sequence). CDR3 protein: CATSRDPAQGETQYF. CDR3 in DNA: TGTGCCACCAGCAGAGATCCGGCCCAAGGGGAGACCCAGTACTTC.

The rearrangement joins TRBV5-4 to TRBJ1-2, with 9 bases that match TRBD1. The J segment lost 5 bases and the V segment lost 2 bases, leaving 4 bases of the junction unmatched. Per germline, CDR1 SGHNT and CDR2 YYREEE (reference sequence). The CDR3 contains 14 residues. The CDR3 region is CASSLQGAGYGYTF. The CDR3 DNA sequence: TGTGCCAGCAGCTTACAGGGGGCTGGGTATGGCTACACCTTC.

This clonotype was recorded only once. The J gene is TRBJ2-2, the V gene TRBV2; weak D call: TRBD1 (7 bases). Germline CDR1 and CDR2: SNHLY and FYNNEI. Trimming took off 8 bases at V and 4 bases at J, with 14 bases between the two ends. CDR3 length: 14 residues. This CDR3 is CASRQGGSTGELFF. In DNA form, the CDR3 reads TGTGCCAGCCGACAGGGAGGCAGCACCGGGGAGCTGTTTTTT.

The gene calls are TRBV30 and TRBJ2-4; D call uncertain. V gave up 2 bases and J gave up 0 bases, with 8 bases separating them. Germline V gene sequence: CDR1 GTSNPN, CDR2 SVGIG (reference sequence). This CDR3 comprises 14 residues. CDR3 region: CAWSFSIAKNIQYF. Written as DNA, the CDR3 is TGTGCCTGGAGTTTCAGTATAGCCAAAAACATTCAGTACTTC.

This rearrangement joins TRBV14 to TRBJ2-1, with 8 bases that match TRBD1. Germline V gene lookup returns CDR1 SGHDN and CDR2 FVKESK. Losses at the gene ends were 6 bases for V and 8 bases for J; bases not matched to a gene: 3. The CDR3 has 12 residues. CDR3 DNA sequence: TGTGCCAGCAGGAGACAGGGGCATGAGCAGTTCTTC. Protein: CASRRQGHEQFF. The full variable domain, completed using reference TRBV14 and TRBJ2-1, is EAGVTQFPSHSVIEKGQTVTLRCDPISGHDNLYWYRRVMGKEIKFLLHFVKESKQDESGMPNNRFLAERTGGTYSTLKVQPAELEDSGVYFCASRRQGHEQFFGPGTRLTVL.

The DNA for the CDR3 is TGTGCCAGCAGCCAATTTAGACTAGACGGGCCCAATGAGCAGTTCTTC. It encodes CASSQFRLDGPNEQFF. The chain uses TRBV3-1 and TRBJ2-1; tentative D call: TRBD2 (6 bases). Germline CDR1 and CDR2: LGHDT and YNNKEL (reference sequence). This CDR3 has 16 residues. V lost 2 bases, J lost 6 bases, and 17 bases lay in between.

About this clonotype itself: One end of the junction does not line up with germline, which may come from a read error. This chain's CDR3 is CASSLGGPLYSEQFF. The CDR3, as DNA: TGTGCCAGCAGCTTAGGGGGACCCCTGTACAGTGAGCAGTTCTTC. V and J are TRBV7-2 and TRBJ2-1, with D perhaps assigned TRBD1 or TRBD2 (5 bases each). Germline V gene sequence: CDR1 SGHTA, CDR2 FQGNSA. The CDR3 runs to 15 residues.

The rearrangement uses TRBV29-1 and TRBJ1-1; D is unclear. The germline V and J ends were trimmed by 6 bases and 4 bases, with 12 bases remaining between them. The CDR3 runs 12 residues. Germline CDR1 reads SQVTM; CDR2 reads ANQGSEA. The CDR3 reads CSVARYGTEAFF. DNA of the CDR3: TGCAGCGTCGCCAGGTACGGCACTGAAGCTTTCTTT.

This CDR3 reads CASRRQGGPSTEAFF. CDR3 nucleotides: TGTGCCAGCAGACGACAGGGGGGGCCTTCCACTGAAGCTTTCTTT. The chain uses TRBV6-5 and TRBJ1-1, with TRBD1 matching over 9 bases. The CDR3 runs to 15 residues. Germline V CDR1 and CDR2: MNHEY, SVGAGI. Germline trimming cut 6 bases from V and 4 bases from J; bases unmatched to any gene: 9.

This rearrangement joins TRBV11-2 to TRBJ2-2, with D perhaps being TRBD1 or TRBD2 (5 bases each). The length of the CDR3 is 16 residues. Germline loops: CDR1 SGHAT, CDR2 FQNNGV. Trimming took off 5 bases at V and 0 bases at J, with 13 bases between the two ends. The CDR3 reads CASSAGTVPNTGELFF. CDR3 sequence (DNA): TGTGCCAGCAGCGCCGGGACGGTTCCGAACACCGGGGAGCTGTTTTTT.

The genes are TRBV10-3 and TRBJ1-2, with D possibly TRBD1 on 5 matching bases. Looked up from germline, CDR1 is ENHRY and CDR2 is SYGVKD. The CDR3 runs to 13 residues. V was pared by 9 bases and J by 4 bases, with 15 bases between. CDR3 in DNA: TGTGCCATTAAACAGGCCTCGAGCTATGGCTACACCTTC. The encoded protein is CAIKQASSYGYTF.

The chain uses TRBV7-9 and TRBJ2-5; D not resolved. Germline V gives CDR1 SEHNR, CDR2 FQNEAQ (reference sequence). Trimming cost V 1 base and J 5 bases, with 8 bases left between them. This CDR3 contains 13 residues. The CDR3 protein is CASSLVLWETQYF. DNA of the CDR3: TGTGCCAGCAGCTTAGTCCTGTGGGAGACCCAGTACTTC.

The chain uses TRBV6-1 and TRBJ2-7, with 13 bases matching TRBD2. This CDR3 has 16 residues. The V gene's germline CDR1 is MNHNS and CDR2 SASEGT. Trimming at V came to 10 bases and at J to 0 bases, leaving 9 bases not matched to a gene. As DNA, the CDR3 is TGTGCCACCCGACTAGCGGGAGGACTAAACTCCTACGAGCAGTACTTC. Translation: CATRLAGGLNSYEQYF.

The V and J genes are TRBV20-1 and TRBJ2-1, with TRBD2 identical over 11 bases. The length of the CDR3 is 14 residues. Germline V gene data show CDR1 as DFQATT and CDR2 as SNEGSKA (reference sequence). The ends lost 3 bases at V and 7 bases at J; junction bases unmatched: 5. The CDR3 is CSASGLAGGNEQFF. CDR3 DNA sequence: TGCAGTGCTAGCGGTCTAGCGGGAGGTAATGAGCAGTTCTTC.

In DNA, the CDR3 is TGTGCCAGCTCACCACAGCAAAGCTATGGCTACACCTTC. It encodes CASSPQQSYGYTF. The chain has TRBV18 and TRBJ1-2; D is undetermined. CDR3 length: 13 residues. V lost 1 base and J lost 4, with 7 bases in between. Germline CDR1 and CDR2: KGHSH and LQKENI.

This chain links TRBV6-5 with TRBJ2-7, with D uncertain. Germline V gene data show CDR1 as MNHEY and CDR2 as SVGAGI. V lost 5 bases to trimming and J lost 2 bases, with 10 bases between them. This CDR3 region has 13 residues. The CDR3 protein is CASSTDLTYEQYF. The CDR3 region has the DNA TGTGCCAGCAGTACGGACCTCACCTACGAGCAGTACTTC.

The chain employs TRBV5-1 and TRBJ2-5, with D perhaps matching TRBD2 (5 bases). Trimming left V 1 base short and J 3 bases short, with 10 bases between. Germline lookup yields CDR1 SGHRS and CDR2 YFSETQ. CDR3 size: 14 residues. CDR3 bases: TGCGCCAGCAGCTTGCGACTACCGAAAGAGACCCAGTACTTC. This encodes CASSLRLPKETQYF. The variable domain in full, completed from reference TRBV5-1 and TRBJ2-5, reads KAGVTQTPRYLIKTRGQQVTLSCSPISGHRSVSWYQQTPGQGLQFLFEYFSETQRNKGNFPGRFSGRQFSNSRSEMNVSTLELGDSALYLCASSLRLPKETQYFGPGTRLLVL.

The CDR3 reads CASSVGPSGQQETQYF. The DNA of the CDR3 is TGTGCCAGCAGCGTAGGGCCTAGCGGGCAGCAGGAGACCCAGTACTTC. The chain links TRBV9 to TRBJ2-5; 8 nucleotides line up with TRBD2. CDR3 size: 16 residues. Trimming removed 0 bases from V and 5 bases from J; junction bases left unmatched: 9. Germline values: CDR1 SGDLS, CDR2 YYNGEE.

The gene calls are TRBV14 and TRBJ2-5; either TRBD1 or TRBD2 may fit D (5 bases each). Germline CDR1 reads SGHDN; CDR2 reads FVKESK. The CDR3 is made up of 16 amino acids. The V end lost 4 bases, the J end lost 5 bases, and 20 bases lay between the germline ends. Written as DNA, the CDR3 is TGTGCCAGCAGCCGGAATTACGGGACGTCCGGGGAGACCCAGTACTTC. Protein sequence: CASSRNYGTSGETQYF.

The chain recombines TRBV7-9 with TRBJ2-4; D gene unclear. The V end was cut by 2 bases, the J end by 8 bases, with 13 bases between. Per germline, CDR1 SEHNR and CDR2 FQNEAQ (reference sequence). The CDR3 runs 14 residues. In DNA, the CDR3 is TGTGCCAGCAGCTTAACGTCGGCGAAGGACATTCAGTACTTC. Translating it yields CASSLTSAKDIQYF. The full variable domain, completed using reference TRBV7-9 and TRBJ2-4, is DTGVSQNPRHKITKRGQNVTFRCDPISEHNRLYWYRQTLGQGPEFLTYFQNEAQLEKSRLLSDRFSAERPKGSFSTLEIQRTEQGDSAMYLCASSLTSAKDIQYFGAGTRLSVL.

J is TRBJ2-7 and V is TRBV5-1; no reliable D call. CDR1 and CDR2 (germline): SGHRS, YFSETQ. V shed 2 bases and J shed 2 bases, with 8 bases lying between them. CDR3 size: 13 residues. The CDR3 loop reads CASSLNPTYEQYF. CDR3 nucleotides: TGCGCCAGCAGCTTAAACCCAACCTACGAGCAGTACTTC. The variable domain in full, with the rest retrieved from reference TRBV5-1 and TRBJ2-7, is KAGVTQTPRYLIKTRGQQVTLSCSPISGHRSVSWYQQTPGQGLQFLFEYFSETQRNKGNFPGRFSGRQFSNSRSEMNVSTLELGDSALYLCASSLNPTYEQYFGPGTRLTVT.

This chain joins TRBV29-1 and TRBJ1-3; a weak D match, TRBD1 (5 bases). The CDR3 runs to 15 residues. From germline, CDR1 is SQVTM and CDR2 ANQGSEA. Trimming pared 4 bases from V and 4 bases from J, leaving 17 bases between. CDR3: CSVGITGTRGNTIYF. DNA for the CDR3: TGCAGCGTTGGTATTACGGGGACCCGGGGAAACACCATATATTTT.

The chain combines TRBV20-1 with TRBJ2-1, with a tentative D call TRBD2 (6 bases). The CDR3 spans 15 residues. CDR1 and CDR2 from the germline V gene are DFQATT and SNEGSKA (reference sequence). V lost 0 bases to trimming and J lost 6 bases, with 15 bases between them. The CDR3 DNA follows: TGCAGTGCTAGAGATCGGGTAGCCGGGGGCAATGAGCAGTTCTTC. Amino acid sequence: CSARDRVAGGNEQFF.

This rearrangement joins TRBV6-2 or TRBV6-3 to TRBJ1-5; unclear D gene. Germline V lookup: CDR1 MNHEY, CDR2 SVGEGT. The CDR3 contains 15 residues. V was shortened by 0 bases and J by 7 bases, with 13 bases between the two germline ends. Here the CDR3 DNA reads TGTGCCAGCAGTTACTCCATCCTCCTTACACAGCCCCAGCATTTT. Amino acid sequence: CASSYSILLTQPQHF.

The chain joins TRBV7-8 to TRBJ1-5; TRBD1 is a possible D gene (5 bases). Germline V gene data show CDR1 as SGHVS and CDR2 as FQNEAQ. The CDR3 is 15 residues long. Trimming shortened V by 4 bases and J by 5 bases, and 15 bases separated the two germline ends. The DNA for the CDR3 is TGTGCCAGCAGCTCCGGGCCGGGGGAATATCAGCCCCAGCATTTT. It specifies CASSSGPGEYQPQHF.

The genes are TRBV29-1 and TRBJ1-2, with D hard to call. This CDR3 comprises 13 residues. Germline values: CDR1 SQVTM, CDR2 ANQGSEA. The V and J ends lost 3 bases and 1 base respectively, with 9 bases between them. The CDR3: CSVDLDGNYGYTF. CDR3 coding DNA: TGCAGCGTTGATCTCGACGGTAACTATGGCTACACCTTC.